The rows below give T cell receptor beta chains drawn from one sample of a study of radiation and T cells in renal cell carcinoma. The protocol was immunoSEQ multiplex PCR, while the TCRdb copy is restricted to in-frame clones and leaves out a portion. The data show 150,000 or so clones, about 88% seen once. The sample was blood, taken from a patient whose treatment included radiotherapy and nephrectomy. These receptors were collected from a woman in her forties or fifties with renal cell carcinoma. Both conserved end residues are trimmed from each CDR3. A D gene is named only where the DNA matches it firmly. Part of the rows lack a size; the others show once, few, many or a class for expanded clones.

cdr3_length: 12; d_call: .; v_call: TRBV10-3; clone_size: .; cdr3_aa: AISESGRSNGYT
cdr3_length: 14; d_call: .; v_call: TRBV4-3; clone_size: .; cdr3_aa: ASSQEPGRLNTEAF
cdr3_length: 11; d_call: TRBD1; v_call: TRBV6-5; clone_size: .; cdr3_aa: ASSYGAGGGYT
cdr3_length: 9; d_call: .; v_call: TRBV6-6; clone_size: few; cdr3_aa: ASKLLGELF
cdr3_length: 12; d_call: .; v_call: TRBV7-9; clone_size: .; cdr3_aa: ASTNRVGGYEQY
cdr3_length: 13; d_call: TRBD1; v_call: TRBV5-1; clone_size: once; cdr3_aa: ASSLRGQDNSEQY
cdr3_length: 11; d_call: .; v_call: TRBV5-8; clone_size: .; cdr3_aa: ASSLALTTEAF
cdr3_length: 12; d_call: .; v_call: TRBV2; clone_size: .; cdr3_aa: ASSLLDSADEQY
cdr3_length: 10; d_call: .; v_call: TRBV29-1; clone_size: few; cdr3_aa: SVSAFNTEAF
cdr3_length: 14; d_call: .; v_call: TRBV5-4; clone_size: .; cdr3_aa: ASSFGGTLHNEKLF
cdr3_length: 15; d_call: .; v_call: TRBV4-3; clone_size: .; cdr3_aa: ATSYGGHGSGANVLT
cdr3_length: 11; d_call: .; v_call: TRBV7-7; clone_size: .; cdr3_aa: ASSKDRYNEQF
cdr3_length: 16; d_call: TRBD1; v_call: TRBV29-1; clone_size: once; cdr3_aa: SVGGARTGGGMRTEAF
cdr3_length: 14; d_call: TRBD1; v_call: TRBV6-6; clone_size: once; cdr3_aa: ASSYRRGQGGNEQF
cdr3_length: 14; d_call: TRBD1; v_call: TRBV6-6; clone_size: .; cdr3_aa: ASKGFGTVSNQPQH
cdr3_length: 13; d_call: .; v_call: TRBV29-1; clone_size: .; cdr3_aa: SVGGQSGVVYEQY
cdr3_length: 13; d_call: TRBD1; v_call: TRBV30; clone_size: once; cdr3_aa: AWSVKMTGITEAF
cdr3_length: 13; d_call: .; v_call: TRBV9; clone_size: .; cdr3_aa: ASSVGTATNEKLF
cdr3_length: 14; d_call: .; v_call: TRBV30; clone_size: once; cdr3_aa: AWTPGKGRGTDTQY
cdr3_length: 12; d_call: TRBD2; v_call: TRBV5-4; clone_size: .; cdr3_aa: ASSLAGSQETQY
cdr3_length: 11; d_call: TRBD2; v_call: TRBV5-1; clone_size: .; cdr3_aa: ARDWGGLETQY
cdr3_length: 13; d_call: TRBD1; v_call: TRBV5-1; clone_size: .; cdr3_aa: ASSLGTGGMKTQY
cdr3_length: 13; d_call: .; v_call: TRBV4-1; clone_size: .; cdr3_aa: ASSLRQTLAGELF
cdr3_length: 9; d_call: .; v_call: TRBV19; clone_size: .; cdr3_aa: ASSLQGYAV
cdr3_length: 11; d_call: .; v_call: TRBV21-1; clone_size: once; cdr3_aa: ASSRDWAYEQY
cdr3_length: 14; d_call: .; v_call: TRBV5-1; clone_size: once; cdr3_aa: ASSLGSVGSGNTIY
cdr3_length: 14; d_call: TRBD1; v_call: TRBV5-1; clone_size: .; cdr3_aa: ASSPLQGLGTGELF
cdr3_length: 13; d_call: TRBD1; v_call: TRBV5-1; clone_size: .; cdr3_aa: ASSLSGTGRSEAF
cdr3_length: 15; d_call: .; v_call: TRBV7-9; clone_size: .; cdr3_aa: ATGEVPGVQLFETQY
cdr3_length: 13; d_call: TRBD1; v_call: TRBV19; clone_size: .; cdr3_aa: ASMILGGSNQPQH
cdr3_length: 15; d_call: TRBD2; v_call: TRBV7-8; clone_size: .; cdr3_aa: ASSLLAGGLSYNEQF
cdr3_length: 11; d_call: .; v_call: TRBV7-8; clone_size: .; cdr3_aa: ASSPGHRSEQY